Listed below are T cell receptor beta chains from one sample, sequenced in a study of cytomegalovirus exposure and HLA in healthy donors. The repertoire was sequenced with immunoSEQ multiplex PCR; TCRdb's copy has only in-frame clones and lacks some. The sample lists 100,000 to 150,000 clones, 78% occurring once. Source material: PBMCs. The receptors originated from a man aged 25-45 years in good health and CMV-seropositive. CDR3s include the opening cysteine and the closing phenylalanine or tryptophan. The D gene is left open where the match is weak. Clone size is given for some rows only: seen once, a few or many times, or a class if the clone is expanded.

- TRBJ1-2 TRBD1 TRBV7-8 TGTGCCAGCAGCTTATCTACAGGGGGTTCTGGCTACACCTTC CASSLSTGGSGYTF
- TRBJ2-3 - TRBV5-6 TGTGCCAGCAGATTTTCAGACAGTGGCACAGATACGCAGTATTTT CASRFSDSGTDTQYF
- TRBJ1-2 - TRBV30 TGTGCCTGGAGTGTGGGCAGGGGAAGAGGCTACACCTTC CAWSVGRGRGYTF
- TRBJ1-4 TRBD1 TRBV7-8 TGTGCCAGCAGCTACGGGACAGCGGGCCGGGAAAAACTGTTTTTT CASSYGTAGREKLFF
- TRBJ2-7 - TRBV19 TGTGCCAGTAGTATTTCACAGGGACCATACGAGCAGTACTTC CASSISQGPYEQYF
- TRBJ2-3 TRBD2 TRBV4-1 TGCGCCAGCAGCCGAGTGGTCACTAGCGAATCAGATACGCAGTATTTT CASSRVVTSESDTQYF
- TRBJ2-1 TRBD2 TRBV2 TGTGCCAGTCGTCGTGGCGGGAGCTCCTACAATGAGCAGTTCTTC CASRRGGSSYNEQFF
- TRBJ1-3 - TRBV28 TGTGCCAGCAGTTACGTAGGACTTTCGGGAAACACCATATATTTT CASSYVGLSGNTIYF
- TRBJ2-1 TRBD2 TRBV10-1 TGCGCCAGCAGTGAGCGAGGGCTAGCGGGAGTGTATGAGCAGTTCTTC CASSERGLAGVYEQFF
- TRBJ2-3 TRBD2 TRBV13 TGTGCCAGCAGTTCAGTGGGGACTAGCCCCACAGATACGCAGTATTTT CASSSVGTSPTDTQYF
- TRBJ2-3 - TRBV4-3 TGCGCCAGCAGCCAAGATAACGACTCCCCTAGCACAGATACGCAGTATTTT CASSQDNDSPSTDTQYF
- TRBJ2-3 TRBD2 TRBV9 TGTGCCAGCAGCGTATTCGGAGCGGGGGGAGATACGCAGTATTTT CASSVFGAGGDTQYF
- TRBJ2-3 - TRBV4-1 TGCGCCAGCAGCCAAGGTCTTGCAGATACGCAGTATTTT CASSQGLADTQYF
- TRBJ1-2 - TRBV30 TGTGCCTGGAGTCCCCGGGGTCAGTGGGGCTACACCTTC CAWSPRGQWGYTF
- TRBJ2-3 TRBD2 TRBV5-5 TGTGCCAGCAGCTTCGTGTCCGGGAGGGCGGTAGATACGCAGTATTTT CASSFVSGRAVDTQYF
- TRBJ1-3 - TRBV5-6 TGTGCCAGCAGCTTGGTGGGGCGCTCTGGAAACACCATATATTTT CASSLVGRSGNTIYF
- TRBJ1-1 TRBD1 TRBV6-4 TGTGCCAGCAGTGACGGGGGACAGGGAGAATATGAAGCTTTCTTT CASSDGGQGEYEAFF
- TRBJ2-5 - TRBV20-1 TGCAGTGCTAGAGATCCCAGGACCCAGTACTTC CSARDPRTQYF
- TRBJ2-7 TRBD2 TRBV6-5 TGTGCCAGCAGTTACTCGACCGGGAGGGGCTCCTACGAGCAGTACTTC CASSYSTGRGSYEQYF
- TRBJ2-7 - TRBV9 TGTGCCAGCAGCGCCGCCGGGCAGGGATACTACGAGCAGTACTTC CASSAAGQGYYEQYF
- TRBJ2-7 TRBD2 TRBV19 TGTGCCAGTAGTATAGTCCTAGCGGGAGCGAGGGAGCAGTACTTC CASSIVLAGAREQYF
- TRBJ2-3 TRBD2 TRBV9 TGTGCCAGCAGCGTAACACCGACTAGCGCGGGCACAGATACGCAGTATTTT CASSVTPTSAGTDTQYF
few TRBJ1-2 TRBD1 TRBV9 TGTGCCAGCAGCCCGAGGACAGGGAAAAGGAATGGCTACACCTTC CASSPRTGKRNGYTF
few TRBJ2-5 TRBD2 TRBV7-3 TGTGCCAGCAGCCTCGGGACTAGCGGAGAGACCCAGTACTTC CASSLGTSGETQYF
- TRBJ2-1 - TRBV19 TGTGCCAGTAGAGCAAGCGGAAGCTCCTACAATGAGCAGTTCTTC CASRASGSSYNEQFF
- TRBJ1-2 - TRBV5-1 TGCGCCAGCAGCTTGGAGGGGACACTTGACTACACCTTC CASSLEGTLDYTF
- TRBJ2-7 TRBD2 TRBV27 TGTGCCAGCAGTCAACCCCCCGGGACTAGCGGGAGGGCCCTCGGTTCCGAGCAGTACTTC CASSQPPGTSGRALGSEQYF
- TRBJ1-5 TRBD1 TRBV7-2 TGTGCCAGCACCCCAGGGGGCGCCCCTCAGCCCCAGCATTTT CASTPGGAPQPQHF
- TRBJ2-3 - TRBV5-6 TGTGCCAGCAGCTTGGAAAGGGGAAGCACAGATACGCAGTATTTT CASSLERGSTDTQYF
- TRBJ2-7 TRBD1 TRBV2 TGTGCCAGCAGTGCTAGGACAGGGACCTACGAGCAGTACTTC CASSARTGTYEQYF
- TRBJ2-3 TRBD2 TRBV5-1 TGCGCCAGCAGCTGGGGCGGGGGAGGCGGCACAGATACGCAGTATTTT CASSWGGGGGTDTQYF
- TRBJ2-7 TRBD1 TRBV6-5 TGTGCCAGCCAGAGGGGGCGCATCTACGAGCAGTACTTC CASQRGRIYEQYF
- TRBJ2-1 - TRBV11-3 TGTGCCAGCAGCTTAATGCAGGGGAATTACAATGAGCAGTTCTTC CASSLMQGNYNEQFF
- TRBJ2-7 TRBD2 TRBV27 TGTGCCAGCAGTGGATTAGCGGGAGGGCCGTCCGAGCAGTACTTC CASSGLAGGPSEQYF
- TRBJ2-3 - TRBV6-5 TGTGCCAGCAGCCTCAGTAGCACAGATACGCAGTATTTT CASSLSSTDTQYF
- TRBJ2-4 - TRBV27 TGTGCCAGCAGTCCGGATTTCCCCGGGGGCATTCAGTACTTC CASSPDFPGGIQYF
- TRBJ2-5 TRBD2 TRBV27 TGTGCCAGCCGACTAGCGGGATGGGAGACCCAGTACTTC CASRLAGWETQYF
once TRBJ2-1 TRBD2 TRBV5-1 TGCGCCAGCAGCTTGGCGCTAGCGGGAGGGGGTCGCGATGAGCAGTTCTTC CASSLALAGGGRDEQFF
- TRBJ2-1 - TRBV6-5 TGTGCCAGCACTCGACTAGAGGGCTACAATGAGCAGTTCTTC CASTRLEGYNEQFF
- TRBJ2-1 - TRBV27 TGTGCCAGCAGTGGACAGTCGAGCTCCTACAATGAGCAGTTCTTC CASSGQSSSYNEQFF
- TRBJ1-5 TRBD1 TRBV4-3 TGCGCCAGCAGCCTTCGACAGGGGGGCAATCAGCCCCAGCATTTT CASSLRQGGNQPQHF
- TRBJ2-5 - TRBV7-9 TGTGCCAGCAGCTTTGGGCAACCGGTAGAGACCCAGTACTTC CASSFGQPVETQYF
once TRBJ1-1 - TRBV27 TGTGCCAGCAGGCCGGGAGCGAACACTGAAGCTTTCTTT CASRPGANTEAFF
- TRBJ2-1 - TRBV11-2 TGTGCCAGCAGCTTACAAGCGTCTGAGCAGTTCTTC CASSLQASEQFF
- TRBJ1-1 - TRBV10-3 TGTGCCACCGAGACAGCGAAGAACACTGAAGCTTTCTTT CATETAKNTEAFF
- TRBJ2-3 TRBD2 TRBV7-2 TGTGCCAGCAGAAACAGGGGGACTAGCGGGAGGGCCGGAGCAGATACGCAGTATTTT CASRNRGTSGRAGADTQYF
- TRBJ2-7 - TRBV18 TGTGCCAGCTCACCAGAGGAGAACCCCTACGAGCAGTACTTC CASSPEENPYEQYF
- TRBJ2-7 TRBD1 TRBV4-3 TGCGCCAGCAGCCAGCAGGGGGCCTACGAGCAGTACTTC CASSQQGAYEQYF
- TRBJ2-5 TRBD2 TRBV11-3 TGTGCCAGCAGCCTTGGGACTAGCGGGAGTCCCGCCGGGGAGACCCAGTACTTC CASSLGTSGSPAGETQYF
- TRBJ2-1 TRBD2 TRBV29-1 TGCAGCGTTAGGGGACTAGCAAATGAGCAGTTCTTC CSVRGLANEQFF
- TRBJ2-1 TRBD1 TRBV4-2 TGTGCCAGCAGCCAAGCGGGACAGGGGGCATGGGGTGAGCAGTTCTTC CASSQAGQGAWGEQFF
- TRBJ1-2 - TRBV7-2 TGTGCCAGCAGCCCCACATGGGGGGGACATAACTATGGCTACACCTTC CASSPTWGGHNYGYTF
- TRBJ2-5 TRBD2 TRBV10-3 TGTGCCATCAGTTCCGCCGGGACTAGCGGCCAAGAGACCCAGTACTTC CAISSAGTSGQETQYF
- TRBJ1-2 - TRBV7-8 TGTGCCAGCAGCTCAGAGACAGGCGTCTATGGCTACACCTTC CASSSETGVYGYTF
- TRBJ2-5 - TRBV6-5 TGTGCCAGCAGTCTCGCCGGGAGCAGGAGAGAGACCCAGTACTTC CASSLAGSRRETQYF
- TRBJ1-1 - TRBV5-5 TGTGCCAGCAGCTCGGGAACCGGACAGGAAGCTTTCTTT CASSSGTGQEAFF
- TRBJ2-3 - TRBV4-3 TGCGCCAGCAGCCAAGTCGCAGGGAGCACAGATACGCAGTATTTT CASSQVAGSTDTQYF
- TRBJ1-1 TRBD1 TRBV10-3 TGTGCCACCTCAGGAGGGGGCGCCTTTGTGAACACTGAAGCTTTCTTT CATSGGGAFVNTEAFF